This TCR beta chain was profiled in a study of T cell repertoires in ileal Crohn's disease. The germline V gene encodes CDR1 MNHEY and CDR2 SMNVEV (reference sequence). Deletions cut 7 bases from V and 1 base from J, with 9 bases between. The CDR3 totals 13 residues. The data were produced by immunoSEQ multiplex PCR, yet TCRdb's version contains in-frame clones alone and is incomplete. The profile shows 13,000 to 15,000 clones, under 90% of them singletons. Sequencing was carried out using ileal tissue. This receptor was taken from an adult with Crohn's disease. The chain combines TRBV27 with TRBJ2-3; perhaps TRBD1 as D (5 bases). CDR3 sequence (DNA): TGTGCCAGCAATGGCAGGGGCACAGATACGCAGTATTTT. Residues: CASNGRGTDTQYF.